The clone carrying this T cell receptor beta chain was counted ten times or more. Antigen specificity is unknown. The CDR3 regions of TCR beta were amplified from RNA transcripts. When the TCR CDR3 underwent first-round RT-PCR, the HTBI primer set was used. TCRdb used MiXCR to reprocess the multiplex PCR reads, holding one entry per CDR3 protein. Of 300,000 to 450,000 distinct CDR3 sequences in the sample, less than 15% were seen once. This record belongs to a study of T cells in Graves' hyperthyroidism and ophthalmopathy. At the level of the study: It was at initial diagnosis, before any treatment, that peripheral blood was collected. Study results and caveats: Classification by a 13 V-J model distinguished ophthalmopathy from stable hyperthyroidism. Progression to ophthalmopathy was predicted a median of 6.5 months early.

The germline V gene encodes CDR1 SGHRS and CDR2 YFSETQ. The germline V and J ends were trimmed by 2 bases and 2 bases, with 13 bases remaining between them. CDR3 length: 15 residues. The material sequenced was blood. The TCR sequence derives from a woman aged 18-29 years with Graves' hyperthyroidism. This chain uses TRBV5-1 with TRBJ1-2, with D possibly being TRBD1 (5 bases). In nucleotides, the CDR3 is TGCGCCAGCAGCTTCATGTCAGGGTTCAACTATGGCTACACCTTC. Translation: CASSFMSGFNYGYTF.